This T cell receptor beta chain was sequenced for a study of T cell responses to AZD1222 COVID-19 vaccine. General observations from the study: Every sample of the repertoires postdated the peak T cell response.

This clone was observed a few times. No antigen is known for it. Libraries were prepared by immunoSEQ multiplex PCR; TCRdb keeps only in-frame clonotypes and omits some of them. The sample lists 60,000 to 90,000 clones; 87% were seen once. Trimming took 5 bases from V and 0 from J; bases not matched to a gene: 5. CDR1 SNHLY and CDR2 FYNNEI come from the germline V gene. There are 15 residues in the CDR3. This chain links TRBV2 with TRBJ2-3, with 7 bases fitting TRBD2. This material consisted of peripheral blood, taken 28 days after the second AZD1222 dose. This clonotype originated in an adult who received the AZD1222 COVID-19 vaccine. As DNA, the CDR3 is TGTGCCAGCAGTTGGGAGGGGAGGAGCACAGATACGCAGTATTTT. Amino acid sequence: CASSWEGRSTDTQYF.